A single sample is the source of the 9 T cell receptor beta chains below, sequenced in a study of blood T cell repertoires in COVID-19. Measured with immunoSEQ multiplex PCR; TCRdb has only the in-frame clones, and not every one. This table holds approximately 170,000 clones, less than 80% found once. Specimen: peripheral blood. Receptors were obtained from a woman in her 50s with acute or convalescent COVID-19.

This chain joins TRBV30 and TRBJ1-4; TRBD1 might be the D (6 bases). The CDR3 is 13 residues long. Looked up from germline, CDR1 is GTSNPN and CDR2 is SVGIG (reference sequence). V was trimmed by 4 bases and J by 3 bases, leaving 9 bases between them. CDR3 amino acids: CAWKGDANEKLFF. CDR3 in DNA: TGTGCCTGGAAGGGGGACGCTAATGAAAAACTGTTTTTT.

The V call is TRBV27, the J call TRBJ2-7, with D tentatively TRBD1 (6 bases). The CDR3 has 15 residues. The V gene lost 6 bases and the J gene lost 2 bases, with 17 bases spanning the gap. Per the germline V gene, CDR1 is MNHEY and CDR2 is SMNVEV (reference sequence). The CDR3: CASRYKLGQTYEQYF. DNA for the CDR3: TGTGCCAGCAGATATAAACTCGGACAGACCTACGAGCAGTACTTC.

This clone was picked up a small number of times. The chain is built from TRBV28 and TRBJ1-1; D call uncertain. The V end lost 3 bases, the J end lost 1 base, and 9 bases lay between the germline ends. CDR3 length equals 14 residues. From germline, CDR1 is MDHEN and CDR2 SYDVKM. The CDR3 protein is CASSLAARNTEAFF. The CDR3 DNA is TGTGCCAGCAGTTTGGCCGCCAGGAACACTGAAGCTTTCTTT.

DNA for the CDR3: TGTGCCAGTAGCCCCACAGGGGGCTCGGATACGCAGTATTTT. Its translation: CASSPTGGSDTQYF. The chain has TRBV19 and TRBJ2-3; the match to TRBD1 covers 9 bases. The CDR3 extends over 14 amino acids. V dropped 6 bases and J dropped 6; count of bases not matched to a gene: 7. Germline V CDR1 and CDR2: LNHDA, SQIVND (reference sequence).

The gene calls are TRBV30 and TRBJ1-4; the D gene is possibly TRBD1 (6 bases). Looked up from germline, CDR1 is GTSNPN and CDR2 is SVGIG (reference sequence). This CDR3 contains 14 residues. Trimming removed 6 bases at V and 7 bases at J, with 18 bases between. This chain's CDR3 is CACATGGFFEKLFF. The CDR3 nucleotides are TGTGCCTGCGCCACGGGGGGCTTCTTTGAAAAACTGTTTTTT. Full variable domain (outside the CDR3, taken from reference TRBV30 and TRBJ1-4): SQTIHQWPATLVQPVGSPLSLECTVEGTSNPNLYWYRQAAGRGLQLLFYSVGIGQISSEVPQNLSASRPQDRQFILSSKKLLLSDSGFYLCACATGGFFEKLFFGSGTQLSVL.

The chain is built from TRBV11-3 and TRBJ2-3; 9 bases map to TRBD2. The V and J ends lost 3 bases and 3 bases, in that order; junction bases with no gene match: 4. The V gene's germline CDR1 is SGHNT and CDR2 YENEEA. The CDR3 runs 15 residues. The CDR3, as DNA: TGTGCCAGCAGCTTGGGGACTAGCAGAACAGATACGCAGTATTTT. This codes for CASSLGTSRTDTQYF.

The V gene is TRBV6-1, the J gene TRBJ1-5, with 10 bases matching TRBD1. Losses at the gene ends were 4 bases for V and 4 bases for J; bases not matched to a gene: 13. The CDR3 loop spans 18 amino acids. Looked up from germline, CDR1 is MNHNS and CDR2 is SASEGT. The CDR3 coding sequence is TGTGCCAGCAGTGTCTCCGGGACAGGGGCCGTCGTGAATCAGCCCCAGCATTTT. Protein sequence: CASSVSGTGAVVNQPQHF.

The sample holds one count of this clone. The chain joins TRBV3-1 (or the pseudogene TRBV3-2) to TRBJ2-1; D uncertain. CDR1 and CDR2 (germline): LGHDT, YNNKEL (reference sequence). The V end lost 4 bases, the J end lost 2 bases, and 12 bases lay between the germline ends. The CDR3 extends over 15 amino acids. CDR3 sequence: CASSPTFGPYNEQFF. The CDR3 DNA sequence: TGTGCCAGCAGCCCCACTTTTGGTCCCTACAATGAGCAGTTCTTC.

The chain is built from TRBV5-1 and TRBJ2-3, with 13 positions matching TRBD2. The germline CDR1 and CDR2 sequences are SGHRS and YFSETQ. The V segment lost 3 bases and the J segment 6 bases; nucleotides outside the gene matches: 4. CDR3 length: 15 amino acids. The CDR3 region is CASSSTSGRRDTQYF. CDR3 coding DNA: TGCGCCAGCAGCTCGACTAGCGGGAGGCGGGATACGCAGTATTTT.